A single sample is the source of the 22 T cell receptor beta chains below, sequenced in a study of blood T cells in healthy people across ages. It was with a sample-barcoded 5' primer and a J-beta primer mix that a second PCR of about 6 to 12 cycles was run. MiXCR was run by TCRdb on the 5' RACE reads, yielding one entry per CDR3 protein. The sample has about 680,000 distinct CDR3 sequences, around 48% seen once. Material for sequencing was blood. Every receptor here comes from a woman aged 60-75 years in good health.

This clonotype occurred a few times. The chain carries TRBV3-1 and TRBJ2-1, with 7 bases fitting TRBD2. Germline lookup yields CDR1 LGHDT and CDR2 YNNKEL (reference sequence). J was trimmed by 9 bases and V by 5 bases; bases with no gene match: 7. The CDR3 contains 13 residues. The CDR3 DNA follows: TGTGCCAGCAGCGACTGGACTAGTGGTGAGCAGTTCTTC. This gives the protein CASSDWTSGEQFF.

V usage is TRBV29-1 and J usage is TRBJ1-1; 8 bases are a match to TRBD1. This CDR3 has 13 residues. V lost 4 bases and J lost 3; bases outside the gene matches: 4. Germline V CDR1 and CDR2: SQVTM, ANQGSEA. The CDR3 bases are TGCAGCGTTGGTAAGGGACAGGACACTGAAGCTTTCTTT. Translation: CSVGKGQDTEAFF.

The rearrangement joins TRBV7-9 to TRBJ2-3, with D hard to call. The CDR3 is 15 residues long. The V and J ends lost 8 bases and 0 bases respectively, with 15 bases between them. Per the germline V gene, CDR1 is SEHNR and CDR2 is FQNEAQ (reference sequence). CDR3 nucleotides: TGTGCCAGCCGACGTAGGGCAGGAAGCACAGATACGCAGTATTTT. This sequence encodes CASRRRAGSTDTQYF.

This clonotype showed up just once. This chain connects TRBV11-2 to TRBJ2-7, with 7 bases identical to TRBD2. This CDR3 comprises 18 residues. Germline V gene sequence: CDR1 SGHAT, CDR2 FQNNGV. V shed 1 base, J shed 7 bases, and the junction held 19 bases outside the gene matches. The CDR3 loop reads CASSLGPGRTSSYNEQYF. The CDR3 nucleotides are TGTGCCAGCAGCTTAGGCCCCGGGAGGACCAGCTCCTACAATGAGCAGTACTTC.

This clonotype was detected only a few times. The V gene is TRBV5-1, the J gene TRBJ2-7; D gene uncertain. V lost 4 bases and J 6 bases, leaving 14 bases between the germline ends. Looked up from germline, CDR1 is SGHRS and CDR2 is YFSETQ. CDR3 size: 13 residues. CDR3 region: CASSGLPGLEQYF. CDR3 bases: TGCGCCAGCAGCGGGCTGCCCGGTCTCGAGCAGTACTTC.

This chain uses TRBV20-1 with TRBJ2-4; no reliable D call. Looked up from germline, CDR1 is DFQATT and CDR2 is SNEGSKA (reference sequence). The CDR3 runs 14 residues. V lost 3 bases, J lost 0 bases, and 9 bases lay in between. The DNA of the CDR3 is TGCAGTGCTAGTAACAGATTAGCCAAAAACATTCAGTACTTC. Its translation is CSASNRLAKNIQYF.

This clonotype was seen only a few times. The rearrangement links TRBV15 to TRBJ2-5; 7 positions agree with TRBD1. CDR3 length equals 17 residues. Germline CDR1 and CDR2: LNHNV and YYDKDF (reference sequence). J gave up 1 base and V 0 bases, and 8 bases lay outside the gene matches. The CDR3 DNA reads TGTGCCACCAGCAGAGATGAGTATCAGGGGGTCCAAGAGACCCAGTACTTC. Its protein is CATSRDEYQGVQETQYF.

This CDR3 reads CASSPGGYSNTEAFF. In DNA, the CDR3 is TGCGCCAGCAGCCCAGGGGGCTACTCGAACACTGAAGCTTTCTTT. V and J are TRBV5-1 and TRBJ1-1; 8 bases map to TRBD1. Trimming took 4 bases from V and 1 from J; bases not matched to a gene: 6. This CDR3 contains 15 residues. CDR1 and CDR2 (germline): SGHRS, YFSETQ.

V and J are TRBV7-2 and TRBJ2-3; the match to TRBD1 covers 8 bases. In germline, CDR1 is SGHTA, CDR2 FQGNSA. CDR3 size: 16 residues. J lost 5 bases, V lost 4 bases, and 11 bases had no gene match. The CDR3 sequence: CASSSSQGAFVDTQYF. The CDR3 DNA reads as TGTGCCAGCAGCTCCTCGCAGGGGGCATTTGTAGATACGCAGTATTTT.

This clonotype was counted at least ten times. The chain couples TRBV12-3 or TRBV12-4 to TRBJ2-2; 15 nucleotides match TRBD2. The CDR3 is made up of 16 amino acids. V shed 5 bases, J shed 6 bases, and the junction held 4 bases outside the gene matches. CDR3 protein: CASSPRTSGRAGELFF. The CDR3 region has the DNA TGTGCCAGCAGTCCTCGGACTAGCGGGAGGGCCGGGGAGCTGTTTTTT.

The rearrangement joins TRBV20-1 to TRBJ2-7; possible D gene TRBD2, 5 bases. Germline lookup yields CDR1 DFQATT and CDR2 SNEGSKA (reference sequence). This CDR3 has 13 residues. Trimming took off 3 bases at V and 2 bases at J, with 11 bases between the two ends. CDR3 coding DNA: TGCAGTGCTAGTGTAAGCGGAGCCTACGAGCAGTACTTC. This encodes CSASVSGAYEQYF.

V usage is TRBV7-3 and J usage is TRBJ1-5; 7 nucleotides line up with TRBD1. Germline V CDR1 and CDR2: SGHTA, FQGTGA. V shed 2 bases, J shed 7 bases, and the junction held 8 bases outside the gene matches. The CDR3 extends over 15 amino acids. Here the CDR3 DNA reads TGTGCCAGCAGCTTAGGGGGGACAGAAATGCAGCCCCAGCATTTT. This encodes CASSLGGTEMQPQHF.

J is TRBJ2-6 and V is TRBV25-1; D ambiguous. With 6 bases removed from V and 0 bases from J, the gap between germline ends came to 15 bases. Germline V gene lookup returns CDR1 MGHDK and CDR2 SYGVNS. There are 17 residues in the CDR3. The CDR3 region is CASSPEKLGSGANVLTF. CDR3 nucleotide sequence: TGTGCCAGCAGCCCAGAGAAATTGGGCTCTGGGGCCAACGTCCTGACTTTC.

This chain links TRBV10-3 with TRBJ1-5; the D gene is possibly TRBD1 (6 bases). The CDR3 has 14 amino acids. The V end lost 3 bases, the J end lost 11 bases, and 17 bases lay between the germline ends. The germline V gene has CDR1 ENHRY and CDR2 SYGVKD. CDR3 protein: CAISDRTAQWAQHF. CDR3 coding DNA: TGTGCCATCAGTGACCGGACAGCCCAGTGGGCCCAGCATTTT.

The table lists this clonotype with a few counts. The gene calls are TRBV7-9 and TRBJ2-7; 12 bases fit TRBD2. V shed 5 bases and J 4 bases; nucleotides not matched to a gene: 12. Germline V lookup: CDR1 SEHNR, CDR2 FQNEAQ (reference sequence). This CDR3 comprises 17 residues. The CDR3 spells CASSLNPGLAGPYEQYF. In nucleotides, the CDR3 is TGTGCCAGCAGCCTCAATCCAGGACTAGCGGGACCATACGAGCAGTACTTC. Drawing the rest from reference TRBV7-9 and TRBJ2-7, the complete variable domain is DTGVSQNPRHKITKRGQNVTFRCDPISEHNRLYWYRQTLGQGPEFLTYFQNEAQLEKSRLLSDRFSAERPKGSFSTLEIQRTEQGDSAMYLCASSLNPGLAGPYEQYFGPGTRLTVT.

This clonotype occurred a few times. V usage is TRBV7-2 and J usage is TRBJ2-7; 7 bases map to TRBD2. There are 12 residues in the CDR3. The germline gives CDR1 SGHTA, CDR2 FQGNSA. J was trimmed by 6 bases and V by 5 bases; bases with no gene match: 4. The CDR3 region is CASSDGLGEQYF. For the CDR3, the DNA is TGTGCCAGCAGCGACGGACTAGGCGAGCAGTACTTC.

The V and J genes are TRBV7-3 and TRBJ2-2, with 7 positions matching TRBD1. Germline V gene data show CDR1 as SGHTA and CDR2 as FQGTGA. The CDR3 is 16 amino acids. Germline trimming cut 0 bases from V and 5 bases from J; bases unmatched to any gene: 6. The CDR3 protein is CASSLTTTGVTGELFF. CDR3 DNA: TGTGCCAGCAGCTTAACGACCACAGGGGTTACCGGGGAGCTGTTTTTT.

The chain uses TRBV20-1 and TRBJ2-5; D not certain. The germline CDR1 and CDR2 sequences are DFQATT and SNEGSKA (reference sequence). V was shortened by 5 bases and J by 1 base, with 17 bases between the two germline ends. CDR3 length equals 15 residues. In DNA, the CDR3 is TGCAGTGCTTCACACCGCGTAGCACTCCAAGAGACCCAGTACTTC. Its protein product is CSASHRVALQETQYF.

This clonotype was seen only a few times. The chain is built from TRBV7-9 and TRBJ1-2, with 10 nucleotides matching TRBD1. The length of the CDR3 is 16 residues. Trimming removed 4 bases from V and 3 bases from J; junction bases left unmatched: 8. Germline assignment: CDR1 SEHNR and CDR2 FQNEAQ (reference sequence). For the CDR3, the DNA is TGTGCCAGCAGCTCCTGGGACAGGGGATCGCACTATGGCTACACCTTC. Its protein product is CASSSWDRGSHYGYTF.

The chain has TRBV20-1 and TRBJ2-1; D gene uncertain. CDR3 length equals 17 residues. The V and J ends lost 1 base and 4 bases respectively, with 20 bases between them. Germline values: CDR1 DFQATT, CDR2 SNEGSKA (reference sequence). CDR3 in DNA: TGCAGTGCTAGAGCTACCAACCTAGAGTTGGGGTACAATGAGCAGTTCTTC. It yields the protein CSARATNLELGYNEQFF.

The CDR3 reads CASSQAGDTLYF. As DNA, the CDR3 is TGTGCCAGCAGCCAAGCCGGGGATACCTTGTACTTC. V and J are TRBV4-2 and TRBJ2-7, with D possibly matching TRBD2 (5 bases). Germline CDR1 LGHNA, CDR2 YNFKEQ. The CDR3 is 12 amino acids. The V end lost 1 base, the J end lost 12 bases, and 13 bases lay between the germline ends.

This clonotype was counted a few times. The chain has TRBV12-3 or TRBV12-4 and TRBJ2-1; 7 positions agree with TRBD1. The CDR3 consists of 16 residues. V lost 4 bases, J lost 8 bases, and 14 bases stayed unmatched. The CDR3 DNA reads as TGTGCCAGCAGTTACCCGGGACAGCCTTCTGGTTATGAGCAGTTCTTC. Protein product: CASSYPGQPSGYEQFF.